This T cell receptor (beta chain) was recovered during a study of shared clonotypes between healthy human individuals. The protocol was immunoSEQ multiplex PCR, while the TCRdb copy is restricted to in-frame clones and leaves out a portion. The profile shows 2 million to 3 million clones, more than 80% of them singletons. The sequence was collected from a man aged 18 to 29 in good health. The sample consisted of naive CD4+ T cells sorted from blood. Regarding subset: CD45RA+ positively selected.

This chain's CDR3 is CATGPDPNQPQHF. The CDR3 DNA follows: TGTGCCACCGGTCCCGACCCCAATCAGCCCCAGCATTTT. This chain links TRBV2 with TRBJ1-5; D not certain. V lost 10 bases and J lost 3, with 13 bases in between. The length of the CDR3 is 13 residues. Germline lookup yields CDR1 SNHLY and CDR2 FYNNEI.